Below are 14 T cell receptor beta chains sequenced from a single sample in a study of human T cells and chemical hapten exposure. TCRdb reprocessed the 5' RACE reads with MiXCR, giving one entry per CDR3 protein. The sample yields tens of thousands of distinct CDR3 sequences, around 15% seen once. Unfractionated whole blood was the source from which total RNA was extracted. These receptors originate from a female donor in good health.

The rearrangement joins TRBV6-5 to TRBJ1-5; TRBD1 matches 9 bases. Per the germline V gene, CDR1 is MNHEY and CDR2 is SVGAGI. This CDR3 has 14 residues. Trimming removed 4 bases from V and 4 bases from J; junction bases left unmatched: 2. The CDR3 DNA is TGTGCCAGCAGTTCGACAGGGGGAAATCAGCCCCAGCATTTT. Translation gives CASSSTGGNQPQHF.

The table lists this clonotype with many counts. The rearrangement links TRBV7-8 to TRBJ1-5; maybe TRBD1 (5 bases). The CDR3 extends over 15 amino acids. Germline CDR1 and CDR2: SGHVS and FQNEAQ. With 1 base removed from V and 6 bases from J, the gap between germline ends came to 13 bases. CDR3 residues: CASSLEGRSGQPQHF. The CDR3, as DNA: TGTGCCAGCAGCTTAGAGGGACGGTCGGGTCAGCCCCAGCATTTT.

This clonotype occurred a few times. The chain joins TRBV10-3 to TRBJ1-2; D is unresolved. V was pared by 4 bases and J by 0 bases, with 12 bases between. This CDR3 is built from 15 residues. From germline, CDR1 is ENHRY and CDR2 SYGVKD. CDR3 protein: CAISAAATSNYGYTF. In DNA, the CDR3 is TGTGCCATCAGTGCAGCGGCCACATCTAACTATGGCTACACCTTC.

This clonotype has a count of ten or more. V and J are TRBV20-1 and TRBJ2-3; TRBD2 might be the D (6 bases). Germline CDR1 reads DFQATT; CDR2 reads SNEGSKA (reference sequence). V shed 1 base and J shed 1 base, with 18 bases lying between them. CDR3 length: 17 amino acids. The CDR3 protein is CSARGIGLPRGTDTQYF. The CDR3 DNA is TGCAGTGCTAGAGGTATTGGACTACCTCGGGGCACAGATACGCAGTATTTT.

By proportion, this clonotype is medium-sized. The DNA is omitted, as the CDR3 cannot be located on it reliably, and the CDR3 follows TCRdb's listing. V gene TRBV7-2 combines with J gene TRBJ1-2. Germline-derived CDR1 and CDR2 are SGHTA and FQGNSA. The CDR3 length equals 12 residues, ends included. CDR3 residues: CASSWATGINTF.

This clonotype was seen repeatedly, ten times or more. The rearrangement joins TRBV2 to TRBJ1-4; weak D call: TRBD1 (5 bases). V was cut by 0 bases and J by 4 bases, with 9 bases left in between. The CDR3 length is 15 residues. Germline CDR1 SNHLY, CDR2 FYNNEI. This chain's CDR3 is CASSEAGTGNEKLFF. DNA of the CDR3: TGTGCCAGCAGTGAAGCCGGCACAGGTAATGAAAAACTGTTTTTT.

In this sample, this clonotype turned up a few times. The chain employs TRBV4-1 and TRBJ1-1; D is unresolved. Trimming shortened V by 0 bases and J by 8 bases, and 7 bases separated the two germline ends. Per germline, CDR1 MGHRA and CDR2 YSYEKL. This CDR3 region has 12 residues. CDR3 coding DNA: TGCGCCAGCAGCCAAGAGCTGACGGAAGCTTTCTTT. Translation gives CASSQELTEAFF.

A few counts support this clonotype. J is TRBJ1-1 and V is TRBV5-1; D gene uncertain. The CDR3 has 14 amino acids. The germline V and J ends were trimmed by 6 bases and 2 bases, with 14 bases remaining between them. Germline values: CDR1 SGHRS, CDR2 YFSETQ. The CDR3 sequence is CASTLLLGNTEAFF. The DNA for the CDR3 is TGCGCCAGCACCCTACTCTTGGGAAACACTGAAGCTTTCTTT.

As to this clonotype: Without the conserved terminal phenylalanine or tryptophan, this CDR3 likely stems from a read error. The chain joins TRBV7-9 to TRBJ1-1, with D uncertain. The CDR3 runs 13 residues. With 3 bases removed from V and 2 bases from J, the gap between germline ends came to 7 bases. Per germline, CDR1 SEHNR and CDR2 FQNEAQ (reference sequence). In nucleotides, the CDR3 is TGTGCCAGCAGCTTGAGCATAAACACTGAAGCTTTCTCT. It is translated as CASSLSINTEAFS.

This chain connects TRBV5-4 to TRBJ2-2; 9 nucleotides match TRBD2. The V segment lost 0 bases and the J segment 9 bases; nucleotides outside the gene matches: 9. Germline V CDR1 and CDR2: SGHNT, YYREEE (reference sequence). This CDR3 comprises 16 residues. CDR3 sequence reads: CASSLGLAGIPRELFF. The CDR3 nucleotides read TGTGCCAGCAGCTTGGGGCTAGCGGGGATACCGAGGGAGCTGTTTTTT.

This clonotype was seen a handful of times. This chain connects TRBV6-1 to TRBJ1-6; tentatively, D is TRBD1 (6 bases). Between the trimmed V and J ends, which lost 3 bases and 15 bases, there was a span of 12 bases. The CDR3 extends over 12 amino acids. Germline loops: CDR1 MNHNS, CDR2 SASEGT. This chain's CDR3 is CASSDRGLDLHF. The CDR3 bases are TGTGCCAGCAGTGACAGGGGCTTGGACCTCCACTTT.

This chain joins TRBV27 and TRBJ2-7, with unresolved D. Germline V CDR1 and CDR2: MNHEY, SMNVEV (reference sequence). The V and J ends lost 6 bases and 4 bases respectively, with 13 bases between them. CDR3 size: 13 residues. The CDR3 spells CASRFGDMYEQYF. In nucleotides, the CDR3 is TGTGCCAGCAGGTTCGGAGACATGTACGAGCAGTACTTC.

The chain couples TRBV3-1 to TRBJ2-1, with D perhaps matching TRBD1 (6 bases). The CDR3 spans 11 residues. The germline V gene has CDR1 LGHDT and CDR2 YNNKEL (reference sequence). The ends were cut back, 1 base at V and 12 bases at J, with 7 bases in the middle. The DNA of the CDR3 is TGTGCCAGCAGCCAAGGACAGGTGCAGTTCTTC. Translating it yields CASSQGQVQFF.

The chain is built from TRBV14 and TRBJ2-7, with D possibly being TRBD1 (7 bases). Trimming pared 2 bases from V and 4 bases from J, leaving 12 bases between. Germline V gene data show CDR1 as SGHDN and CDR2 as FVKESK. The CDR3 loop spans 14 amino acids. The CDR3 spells CASSQFSGGYEQYF. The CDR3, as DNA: TGTGCCAGCAGCCAATTCTCAGGGGGGTACGAGCAGTACTTC.